This TCR beta chain was obtained from a study of blood T cell repertoires in COVID-19. Study-wide background: Acute and convalescent COVID-19 samples came from the United States, Italy and Spain. Nucleic acid was either cDNA or gDNA, and it came from T cells, B-cell-depleted T cells, or PBMCs.

As originally analysed: Reference gene primer amplification yielded estimated nucleated cell counts. TCRdb keeps only in-frame clones here, not all; method: immunoSEQ multiplex PCR. That table supplies the V and J calls and clone size; D and trimming were determined from the DNA. The profile shows 130,000 to 150,000 clones, roughly 83% of them singletons. This CDR3 is 12 amino acids long. Losses at the gene ends were 3 bases for V and 8 bases for J; bases not matched to a gene: 4. Per germline, CDR1 SGHNT and CDR2 YYREEE (reference sequence). The specimen sequenced was peripheral blood. The sequence was collected from a woman aged 80 or older with acute or convalescent COVID-19. This rearrangement joins TRBV5-4 to TRBJ1-2, with 7 nucleotides matching TRBD1. Here the CDR3 reads CASSSTGVGYTF. The CDR3 bases are TGTGCCAGCAGCTCAACAGGGGTGGGCTACACCTTC.